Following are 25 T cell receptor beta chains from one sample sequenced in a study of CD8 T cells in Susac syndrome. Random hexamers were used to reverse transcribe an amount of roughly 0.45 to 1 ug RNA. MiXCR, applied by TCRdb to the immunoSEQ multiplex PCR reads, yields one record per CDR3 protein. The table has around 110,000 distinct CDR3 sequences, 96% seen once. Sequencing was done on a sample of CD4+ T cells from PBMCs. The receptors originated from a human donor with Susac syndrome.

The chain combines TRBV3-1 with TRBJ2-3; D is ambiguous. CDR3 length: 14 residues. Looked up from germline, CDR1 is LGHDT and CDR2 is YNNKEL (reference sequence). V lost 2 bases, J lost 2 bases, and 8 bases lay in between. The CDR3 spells CASSQRGYTDTQYF. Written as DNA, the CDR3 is TGTGCCAGCAGCCAACGTGGCTACACAGATACGCAGTATTTT.

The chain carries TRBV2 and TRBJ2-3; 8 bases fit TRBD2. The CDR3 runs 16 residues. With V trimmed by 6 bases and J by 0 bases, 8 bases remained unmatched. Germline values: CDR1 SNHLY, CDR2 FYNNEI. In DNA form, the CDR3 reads TGTGCCAGCAGGATCCGGGCTAGCGGGAGCACAGATACGCAGTATTTT. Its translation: CASRIRASGSTDTQYF.

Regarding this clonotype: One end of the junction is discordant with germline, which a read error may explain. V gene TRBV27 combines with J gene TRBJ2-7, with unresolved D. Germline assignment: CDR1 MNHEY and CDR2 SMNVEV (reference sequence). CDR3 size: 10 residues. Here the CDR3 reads CASSWADDGF. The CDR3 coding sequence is TGTGCCAGCAGTTGGGCGGATGACGGCTTC.

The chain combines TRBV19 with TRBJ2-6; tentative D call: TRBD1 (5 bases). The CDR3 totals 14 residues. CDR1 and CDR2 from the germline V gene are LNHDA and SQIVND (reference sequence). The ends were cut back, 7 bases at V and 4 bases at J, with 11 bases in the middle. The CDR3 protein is CASTTQVGANVLTF. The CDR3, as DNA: TGTGCCAGTACTACACAGGTCGGGGCCAACGTCCTGACTTTC.

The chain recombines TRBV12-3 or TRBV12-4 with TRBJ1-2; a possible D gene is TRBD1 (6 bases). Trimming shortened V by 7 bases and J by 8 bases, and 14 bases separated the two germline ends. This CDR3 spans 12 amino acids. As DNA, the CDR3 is TGTGCCAGCAACGAACAGGGCTACGGCTACACCTTC. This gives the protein CASNEQGYGYTF.

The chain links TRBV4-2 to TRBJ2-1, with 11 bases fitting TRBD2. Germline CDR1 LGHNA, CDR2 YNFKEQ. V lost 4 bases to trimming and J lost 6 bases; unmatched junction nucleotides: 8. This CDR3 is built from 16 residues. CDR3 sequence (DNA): TGTGCCAGCAGCCGACTCCCCGGGACTAGCGGCAATGAGCAGTTCTTC. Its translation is CASSRLPGTSGNEQFF.

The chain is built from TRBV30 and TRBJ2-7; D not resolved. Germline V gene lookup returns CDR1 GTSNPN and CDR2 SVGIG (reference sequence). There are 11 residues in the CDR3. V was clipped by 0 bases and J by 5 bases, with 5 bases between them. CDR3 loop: CAWSVEHEQYF. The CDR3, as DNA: TGTGCCTGGAGTGTAGAACACGAGCAGTACTTC.

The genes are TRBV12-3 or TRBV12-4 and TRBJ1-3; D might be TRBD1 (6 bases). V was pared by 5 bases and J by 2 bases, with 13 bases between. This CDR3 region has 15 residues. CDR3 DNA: TGTGCCAGCAGTCCCACAGGGAACACTGGAAACACCATATATTTT. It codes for CASSPTGNTGNTIYF.

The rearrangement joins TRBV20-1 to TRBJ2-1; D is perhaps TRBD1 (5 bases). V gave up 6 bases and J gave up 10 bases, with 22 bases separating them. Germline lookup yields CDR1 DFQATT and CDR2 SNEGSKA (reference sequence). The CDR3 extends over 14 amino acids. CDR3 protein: CSAPGATSQGEQFF. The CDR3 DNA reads TGCAGTGCCCCCGGCGCGACCTCGCAGGGCGAGCAGTTCTTC.

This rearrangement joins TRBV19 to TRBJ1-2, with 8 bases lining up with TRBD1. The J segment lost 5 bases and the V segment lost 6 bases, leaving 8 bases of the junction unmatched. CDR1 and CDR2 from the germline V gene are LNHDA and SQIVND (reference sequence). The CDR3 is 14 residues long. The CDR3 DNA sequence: TGTGCCAGTAGCCTGCGGACAGGGCCTTATGGCTACACCTTC. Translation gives CASSLRTGPYGYTF. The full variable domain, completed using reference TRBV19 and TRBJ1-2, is DGGITQSPKYLFRKEGQNVTLSCEQNLNHDAMYWYRQDPGQGLRLIYYSQIVNDFQKGDIAEGYSVSREKKESFPLTVTSAQKNPTAFYLCASSLRTGPYGYTFGSGTRLTVV.

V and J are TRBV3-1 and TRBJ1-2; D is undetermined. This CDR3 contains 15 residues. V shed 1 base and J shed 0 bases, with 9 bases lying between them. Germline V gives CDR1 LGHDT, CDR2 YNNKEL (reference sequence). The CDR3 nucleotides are TGTGCCAGCAGCCAAGTTGTGGAAGCTAACTATGGCTACACCTTC. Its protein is CASSQVVEANYGYTF.

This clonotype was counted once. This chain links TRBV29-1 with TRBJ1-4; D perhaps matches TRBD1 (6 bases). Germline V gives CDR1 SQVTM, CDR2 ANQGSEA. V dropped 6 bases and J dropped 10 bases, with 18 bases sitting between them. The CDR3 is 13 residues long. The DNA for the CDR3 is TGCAGCGTGGGCTGGGGGACACCGGGAAAACTGTTTTTT. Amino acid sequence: CSVGWGTPGKLFF.

The CDR3 protein is CSVEGRLTPYEQYF. Here the CDR3 DNA reads TGCAGCGTTGAAGGCCGCCTTACCCCCTACGAGCAGTACTTC. The chain is built from TRBV29-1 and TRBJ2-7; no definite D call. V was cut by 1 base and J by 2 bases, with 12 bases left in between. CDR1 is SQVTM, CDR2 ANQGSEA, per germline. The CDR3 contains 14 residues.

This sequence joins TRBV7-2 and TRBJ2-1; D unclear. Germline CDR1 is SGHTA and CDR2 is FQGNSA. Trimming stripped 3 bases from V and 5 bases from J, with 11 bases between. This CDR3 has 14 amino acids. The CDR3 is CASSFGGEDNEQFF. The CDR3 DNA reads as TGTGCCAGCAGCTTTGGCGGTGAGGACAATGAGCAGTTCTTC.

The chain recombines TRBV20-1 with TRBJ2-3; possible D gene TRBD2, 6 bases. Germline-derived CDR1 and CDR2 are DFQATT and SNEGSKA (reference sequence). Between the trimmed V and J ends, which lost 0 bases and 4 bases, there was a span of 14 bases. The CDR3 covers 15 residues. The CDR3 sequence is CSARDRGGPPDTQYF. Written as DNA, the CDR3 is TGCAGTGCTAGAGATAGGGGAGGTCCGCCAGATACGCAGTATTTT.

The CDR3 sequence is CSVVGGRGSTEAFF. Written as DNA, the CDR3 is TGCAGCGTTGTAGGGGGCAGGGGAAGCACTGAAGCTTTCTTT. This rearrangement joins TRBV29-1 to TRBJ1-1; 7 nucleotides line up with TRBD1. Germline CDR1 SQVTM, CDR2 ANQGSEA. V was pared by 4 bases and J by 4 bases, with 9 bases of the junction left unmatched. This CDR3 region has 14 residues.

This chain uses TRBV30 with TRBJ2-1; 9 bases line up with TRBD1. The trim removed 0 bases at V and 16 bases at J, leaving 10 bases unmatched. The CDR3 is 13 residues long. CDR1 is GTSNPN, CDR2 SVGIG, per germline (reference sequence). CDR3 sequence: CAWSVQIGTGPFF. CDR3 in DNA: TGTGCCTGGAGTGTACAGATTGGGACAGGGCCCTTCTTC.

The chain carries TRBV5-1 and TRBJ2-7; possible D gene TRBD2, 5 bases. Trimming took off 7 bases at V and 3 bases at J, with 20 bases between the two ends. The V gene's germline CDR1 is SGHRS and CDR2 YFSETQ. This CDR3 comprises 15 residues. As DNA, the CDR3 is TGCGCCAGCCACTCGGGCGCTAGCCGCAACTACGAGCAGTACTTC. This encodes CASHSGASRNYEQYF.

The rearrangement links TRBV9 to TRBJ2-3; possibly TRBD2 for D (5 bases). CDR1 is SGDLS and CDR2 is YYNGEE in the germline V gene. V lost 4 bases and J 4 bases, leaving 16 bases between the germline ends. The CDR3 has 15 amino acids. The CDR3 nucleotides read TGTGCCAGCAGCCTCGGACTTTTTAACTCAGATACGCAGTATTTT. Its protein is CASSLGLFNSDTQYF.

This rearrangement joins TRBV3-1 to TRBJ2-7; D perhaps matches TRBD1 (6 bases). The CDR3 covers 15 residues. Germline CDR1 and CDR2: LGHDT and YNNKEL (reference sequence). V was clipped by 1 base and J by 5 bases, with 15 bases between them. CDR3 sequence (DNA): TGTGCCAGCAGCCAAGTACCGGGACATCCGAACGAGCAGTACTTC. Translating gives CASSQVPGHPNEQYF.

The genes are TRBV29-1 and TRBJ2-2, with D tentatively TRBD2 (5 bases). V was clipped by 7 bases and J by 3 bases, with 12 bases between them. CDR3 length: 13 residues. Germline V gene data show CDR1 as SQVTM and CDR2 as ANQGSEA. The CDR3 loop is CSASGWDTGELFF. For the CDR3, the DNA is TGCAGCGCAAGCGGATGGGACACCGGGGAGCTGTTTTTT.

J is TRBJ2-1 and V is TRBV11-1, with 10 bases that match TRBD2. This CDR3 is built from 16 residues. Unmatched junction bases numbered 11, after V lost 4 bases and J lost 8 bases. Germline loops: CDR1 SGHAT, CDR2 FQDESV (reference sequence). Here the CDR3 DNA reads TGTGCCAGCAGCTCCTTTGGGGCTAGCGGGAGTGATGAGCAGTTCTTC. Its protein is CASSSFGASGSDEQFF. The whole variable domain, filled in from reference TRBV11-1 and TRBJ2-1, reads EAEVAQSPRYKITEKSQAVAFWCDPISGHATLYWYRQILGQGPELLVQFQDESVVDDSQLPKDRFSAERLKGVDSTLKIQPAELGDSAMYLCASSSFGASGSDEQFFGPGTRLTVL.

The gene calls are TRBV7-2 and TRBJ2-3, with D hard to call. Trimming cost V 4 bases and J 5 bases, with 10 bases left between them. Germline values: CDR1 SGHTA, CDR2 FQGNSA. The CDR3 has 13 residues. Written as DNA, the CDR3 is TGTGCCAGCAGCTACCAACAGAGAGATACGCAGTATTTT. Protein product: CASSYQQRDTQYF. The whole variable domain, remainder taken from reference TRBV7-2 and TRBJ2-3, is GAGVSQSPSNKVTEKGKDVELRCDPISGHTALYWYRQSLGQGLEFLIYFQGNSAPDKSGLPSDRFSAERTGGSVSTLTIQRTQQEDSAVYLCASSYQQRDTQYFGPGTRLTVL.

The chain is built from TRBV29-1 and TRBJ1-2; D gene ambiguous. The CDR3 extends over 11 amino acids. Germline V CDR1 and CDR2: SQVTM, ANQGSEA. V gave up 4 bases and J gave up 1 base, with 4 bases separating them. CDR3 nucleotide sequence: TGCAGCGTTGTCAGTAACTATGGCTACACCTTC. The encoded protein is CSVVSNYGYTF.

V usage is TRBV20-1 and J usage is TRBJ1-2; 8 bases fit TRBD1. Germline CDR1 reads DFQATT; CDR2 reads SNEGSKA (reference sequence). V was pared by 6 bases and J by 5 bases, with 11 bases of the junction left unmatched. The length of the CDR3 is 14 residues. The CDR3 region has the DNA TGCAGTGCCTTTCCCGGACAGGGAGGGTATGGCTACACCTTC. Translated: CSAFPGQGGYGYTF.